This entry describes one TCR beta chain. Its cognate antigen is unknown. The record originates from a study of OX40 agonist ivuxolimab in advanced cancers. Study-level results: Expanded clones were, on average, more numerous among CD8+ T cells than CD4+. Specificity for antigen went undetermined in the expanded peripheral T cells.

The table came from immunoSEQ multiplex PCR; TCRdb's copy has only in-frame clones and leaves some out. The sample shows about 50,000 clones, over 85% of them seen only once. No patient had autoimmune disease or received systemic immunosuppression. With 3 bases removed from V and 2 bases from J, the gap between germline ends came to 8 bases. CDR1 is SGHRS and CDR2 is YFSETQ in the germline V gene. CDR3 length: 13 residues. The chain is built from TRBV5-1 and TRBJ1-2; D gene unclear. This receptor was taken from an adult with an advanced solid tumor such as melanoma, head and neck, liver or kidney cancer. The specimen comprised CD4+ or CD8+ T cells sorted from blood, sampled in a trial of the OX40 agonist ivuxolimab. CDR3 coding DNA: TGCGCCAGCAGCTGGGCAGAGAACTATGGCTACACCTTC. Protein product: CASSWAENYGYTF.